The clone carrying this TCR beta chain turned up a few times. Between the trimmed V and J ends, which lost 8 bases and 5 bases, there was a span of 12 bases. There are 12 residues in the CDR3. The germline V gene has CDR1 SEHNR and CDR2 FQNEAQ (reference sequence). The data were taken from a study of T cell repertoires in cytomegalovirus infection. TCRdb ran MiXCR on the reads and lists one entry per CDR3 protein. Counted here are hundreds of thousands of distinct CDR3 sequences, 20% to 25% occurring once; the ten biggest clones make up 8%. The chain links TRBV7-9 to TRBJ2-5; no firm D call. The sample taken for sequencing was CD8+ T cells from PBMCs. The sequence derives from a human donor in good health (CMV status not recorded). Some clones in this sample may be carry-over from other donors' samples. CDR3 loop: CASRPDSETQYF. In DNA, the CDR3 is TGTGCCAGCCGGCCAGATTCGGAGACCCAGTACTTC. Using reference TRBV7-9 and TRBJ2-5 for the parts outside the CDR3, the full variable domain is DTGVSQNPRHKITKRGQNVTFRCDPISEHNRLYWYRQTLGQGPEFLTYFQNEAQLEKSRLLSDRFSAERPKGSFSTLEIQRTEQGDSAMYLCASRPDSETQYFGPGTRLLVL.